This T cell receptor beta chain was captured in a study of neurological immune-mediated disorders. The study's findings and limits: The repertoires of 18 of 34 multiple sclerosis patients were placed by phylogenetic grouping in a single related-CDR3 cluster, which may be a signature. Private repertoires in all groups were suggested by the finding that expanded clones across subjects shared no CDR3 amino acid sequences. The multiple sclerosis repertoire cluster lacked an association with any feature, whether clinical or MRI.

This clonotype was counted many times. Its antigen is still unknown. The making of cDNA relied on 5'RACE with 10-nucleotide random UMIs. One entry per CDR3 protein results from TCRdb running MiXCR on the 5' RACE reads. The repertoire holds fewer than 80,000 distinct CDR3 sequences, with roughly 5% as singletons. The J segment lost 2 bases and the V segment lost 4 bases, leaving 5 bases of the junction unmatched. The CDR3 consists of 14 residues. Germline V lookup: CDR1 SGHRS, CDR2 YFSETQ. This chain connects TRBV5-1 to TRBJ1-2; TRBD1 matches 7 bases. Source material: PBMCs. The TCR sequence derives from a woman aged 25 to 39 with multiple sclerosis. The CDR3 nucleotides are TGCGCCAGCAGCACCGGGACAGCCAACTATGGCTACACCTTC. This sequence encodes CASSTGTANYGYTF.